This T cell receptor (beta chain) was obtained from a study of blood T cell repertoires in COVID-19. Overall study context: Sources were T cells, B-cell-depleted T cells, or PBMCs; the material itself was cDNA or gDNA.

V lost 0 bases to trimming and J lost 0 bases; unmatched junction nucleotides: 7. The germline V gene encodes CDR1 SGHRS and CDR2 YFSETQ. This CDR3 comprises 17 residues. Here immunoSEQ multiplex PCR was the method, and the copy in TCRdb shows in-frame clones only, minus some. The table lists more than 150,000 clones, about 80% of them singletons. The sequencing sample was made of peripheral blood. J is TRBJ1-1 and V is TRBV5-1; 8 nucleotides match TRBD1. This receptor was taken from a woman between 65 and 79 years old with acute or convalescent COVID-19. CDR3 region: CASSLGETGELNTEAFF. CDR3 sequence (DNA): TGCGCCAGCAGCTTGGGGGAGACAGGGGAATTGAACACTGAAGCTTTCTTT.